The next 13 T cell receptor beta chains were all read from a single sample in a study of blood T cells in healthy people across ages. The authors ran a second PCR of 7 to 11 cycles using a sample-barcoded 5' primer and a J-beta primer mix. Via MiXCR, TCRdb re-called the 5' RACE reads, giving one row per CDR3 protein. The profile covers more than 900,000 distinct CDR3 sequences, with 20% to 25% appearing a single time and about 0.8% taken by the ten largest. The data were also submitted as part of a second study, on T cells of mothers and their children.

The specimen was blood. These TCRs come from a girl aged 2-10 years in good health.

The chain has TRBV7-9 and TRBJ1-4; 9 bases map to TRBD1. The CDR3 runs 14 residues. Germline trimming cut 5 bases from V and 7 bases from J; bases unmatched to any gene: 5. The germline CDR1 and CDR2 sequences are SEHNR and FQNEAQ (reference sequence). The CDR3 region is CASSRRDRAEKLFF. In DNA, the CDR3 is TGTGCCAGCAGCCGGAGGGACAGGGCTGAAAAACTGTTTTTT.

CDR3: CASSQTRSGANVLTF. CDR3 bases: TGTGCCAGCAGCCAGACACGCTCTGGGGCCAACGTCCTGACTTTC. The chain is built from TRBV6-2 or TRBV6-3 and TRBJ2-6; D unresolved. Germline CDR1 is MNHEY and CDR2 is SVGEGT. This CDR3 contains 15 residues. The V end lost 6 bases, the J end lost 0 bases, and 9 bases lay between the germline ends.

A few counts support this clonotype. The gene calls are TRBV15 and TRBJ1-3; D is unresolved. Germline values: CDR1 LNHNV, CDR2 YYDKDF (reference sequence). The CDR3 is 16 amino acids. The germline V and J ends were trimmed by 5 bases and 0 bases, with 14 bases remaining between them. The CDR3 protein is CATSPRRESSGNTIYF. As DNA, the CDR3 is TGTGCCACCAGCCCTAGGAGGGAGAGCTCTGGAAACACCATATATTTT.

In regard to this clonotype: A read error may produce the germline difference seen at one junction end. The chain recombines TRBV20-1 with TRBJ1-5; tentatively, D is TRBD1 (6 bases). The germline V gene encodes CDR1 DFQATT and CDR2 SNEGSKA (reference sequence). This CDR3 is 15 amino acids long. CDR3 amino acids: CSTRDQRGVSQPQHF. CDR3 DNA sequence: TGCAGTACTAGAGATCAGAGGGGGGTCAGTCAGCCCCAGCATTTT.

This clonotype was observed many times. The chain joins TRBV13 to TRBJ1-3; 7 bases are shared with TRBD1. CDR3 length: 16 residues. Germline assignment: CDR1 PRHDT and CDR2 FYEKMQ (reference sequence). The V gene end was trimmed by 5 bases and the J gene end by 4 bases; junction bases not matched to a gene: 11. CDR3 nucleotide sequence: TGTGCCAGCAGCCCCGGGACAGTTTTTAGGGGAAACACCATATATTTT. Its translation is CASSPGTVFRGNTIYF.

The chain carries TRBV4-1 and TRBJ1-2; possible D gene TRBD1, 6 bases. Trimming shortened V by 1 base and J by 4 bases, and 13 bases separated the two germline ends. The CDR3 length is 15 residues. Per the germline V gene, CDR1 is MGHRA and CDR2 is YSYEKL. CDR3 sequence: CASSQGRTAIYGYTF. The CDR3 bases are TGCGCCAGCAGCCAAGGCAGGACAGCGATCTATGGCTACACCTTC.

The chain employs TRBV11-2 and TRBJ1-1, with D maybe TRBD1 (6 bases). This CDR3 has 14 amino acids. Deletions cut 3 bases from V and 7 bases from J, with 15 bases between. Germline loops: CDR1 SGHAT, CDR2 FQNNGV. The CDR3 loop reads CASSFQDSYLEAFF. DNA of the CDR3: TGTGCCAGCAGCTTCCAGGACAGTTACCTTGAAGCTTTCTTT.

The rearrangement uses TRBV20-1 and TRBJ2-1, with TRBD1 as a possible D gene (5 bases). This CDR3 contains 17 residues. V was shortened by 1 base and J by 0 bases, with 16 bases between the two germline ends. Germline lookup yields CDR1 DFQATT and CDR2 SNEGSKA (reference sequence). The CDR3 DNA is TGCAGTGCTAGAGCGCCCCAGGGCGTGAGCTCCTACAATGAGCAGTTCTTC. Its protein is CSARAPQGVSSYNEQFF.

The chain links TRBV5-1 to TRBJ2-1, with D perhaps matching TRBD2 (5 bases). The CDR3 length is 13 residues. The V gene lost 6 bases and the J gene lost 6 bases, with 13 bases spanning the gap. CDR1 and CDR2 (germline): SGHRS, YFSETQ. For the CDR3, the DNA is TGCGCCAGCACCGACGGGAACAGCAATGAGCAGTTCTTC. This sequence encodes CASTDGNSNEQFF.

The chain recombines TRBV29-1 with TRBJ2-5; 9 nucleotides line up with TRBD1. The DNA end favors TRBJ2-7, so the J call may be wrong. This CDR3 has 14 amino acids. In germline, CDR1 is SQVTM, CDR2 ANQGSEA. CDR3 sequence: CSAQEGTGSYEQYF. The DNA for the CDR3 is TGCAGCGCTCAAGAAGGGACAGGGAGCTACGAGCAGTACTTC.

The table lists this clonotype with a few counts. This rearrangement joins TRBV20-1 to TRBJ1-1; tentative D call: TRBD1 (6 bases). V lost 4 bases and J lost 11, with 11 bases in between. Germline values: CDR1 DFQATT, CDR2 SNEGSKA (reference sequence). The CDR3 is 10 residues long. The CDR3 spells CSATEGGAFF. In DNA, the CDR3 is TGCAGTGCTACCGAGGGGGGGGCTTTCTTT.

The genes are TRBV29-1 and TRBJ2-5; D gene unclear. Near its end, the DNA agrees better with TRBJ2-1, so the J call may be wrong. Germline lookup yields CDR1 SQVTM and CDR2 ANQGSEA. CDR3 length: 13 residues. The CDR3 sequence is CSVDGRGRVEQFF. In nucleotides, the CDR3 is TGCAGCGTTGACGGTCGAGGCCGGGTTGAGCAGTTCTTC.

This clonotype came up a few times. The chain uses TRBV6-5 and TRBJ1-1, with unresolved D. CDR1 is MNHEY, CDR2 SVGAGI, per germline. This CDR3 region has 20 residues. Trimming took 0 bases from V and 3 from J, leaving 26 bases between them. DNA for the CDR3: TGTGCCAGCAGTTACTCGCCCGCCTATGGGGAAGGGCAATTCCACACTGAAGCTTTCTTT. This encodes CASSYSPAYGEGQFHTEAFF.